The clone carrying this T cell receptor (beta chain) was counted ten times or more. This sample was taken from a study of HIV-infected patients and healthy controls. TCRdb re-derived calls from the 5' RACE reads in MiXCR, one entry per CDR3 protein. The table records over 55,000 distinct CDR3 sequences, around 17% of them present only once. The material sequenced was CD4+ T cells from blood. This receptor was obtained from a human donor in good health.

Here the CDR3 DNA reads TGTGCCAGCAGTTTAGCGAATGAAAAACTGTTTTTT. Translation gives CASSLANEKLFF. The rearrangement joins TRBV12-3 or TRBV12-4 to TRBJ1-4; D ambiguous. Trimming left V 0 bases short and J 5 bases short, with 1 base between. The CDR3 is 12 amino acids.